This T cell receptor beta chain was retrieved from a study of T cell repertoires in cytomegalovirus infection. TCRdb processed the reads anew with MiXCR; each CDR3 protein has one entry. Of 150,000 to 200,000 distinct CDR3 sequences detected, approximately 14% appear once; the ten largest clones hold over 25%. Germline V gives CDR1 SGHVS, CDR2 FQNEAQ. Unmatched junction bases numbered 9, after V lost 7 bases and J lost 4 bases. This CDR3 is 15 amino acids long. The sample holds many counts of this clonotype. Input material: PBMCs. V is TRBV7-8 and J is TRBJ1-4, with 7 bases matching TRBD1. This sequence originates from a human donor in good health (CMV status not recorded). Some clones in this sample may be carry-over from other donors' samples. The CDR3 sequence is CASTEGAHINEKLFF. DNA of the CDR3: TGTGCCAGCACCGAGGGGGCCCACATTAATGAAAAACTGTTTTTT.